The clone carrying this T cell receptor beta chain was observed a few times. What it binds is not known. The sample is drawn from a study of cytomegalovirus exposure and HLA in healthy donors. Findings and caveats of the study: Cytomegalovirus-associated status was assigned to 164 TCR beta chains. CMV antigen specificity was confirmed in vitro for a few CMV-associated chains. Rare sequences made up most TCRs, while some public TCRs were found in many donors.

Using immunoSEQ multiplex PCR, the repertoire was profiled, and TCRdb retains in-frame clones only, with some absent. In the table there are more than 85,000 clones, more than 85% of which are singletons. While the first cohort had 650 to 850 subjects, the donors belonged to the separate validation cohort of over a hundred subjects. Germline V lookup: CDR1 SGHTA, CDR2 FQGNSA. The CDR3 runs 12 residues. The source is a woman aged 18-35 years in good health and CMV-seropositive. The chain has TRBV7-2 and TRBJ2-7, with D perhaps TRBD2 (6 bases). Input material: PBMCs. DNA of the CDR3: TGTGCTTCTCGGCGGGAACTTTACGAGCAGTACTTC. This gives the protein CASRRELYEQYF.